This T cell receptor beta chain derives from a study of cytomegalovirus exposure and HLA in healthy donors. Study-wide findings and caveats: Cytomegalovirus association was listed for approximately 150 TCR beta chains.

Trimming took off 2 bases at V and 5 bases at J, with 15 bases between the two ends. The CDR3 loop spans 16 amino acids. The germline V gene has CDR1 MNHNS and CDR2 SASEGT. With 60 Vbeta and 13 Jbeta primers, the PCR was carried out. Produced via immunoSEQ multiplex PCR; TCRdb's table is partial and in-frame only. The table includes 140,000 or so clones, 76% detected once. Points on this clone: The antigen remains undetermined.

The specimen sequenced was PBMCs. This sequence was found in a man between 35 and 55 years old in good health and CMV-seronegative. The chain couples TRBV6-1 to TRBJ2-2; possible D gene TRBD1, 6 bases. CDR3 sequence (DNA): TGTGCCAGCAGTGAACCAGGGGCGTTAGGAACCGGGGAGCTGTTTTTT. This gives the protein CASSEPGALGTGELFF.